The T cell receptor beta chain under discussion was sequenced for a study of pediatric ulcerative colitis. In the study overall: Disease was pancolitis in roughly 7 and left-sided in two, histology-confirmed.

The CDR3 length is 16 residues. Germline CDR1 SGHRS, CDR2 YFSETQ. V lost 2 bases and J lost 4, with 19 bases in between. Study-level results: Two rectal CDR3 clonotypes occurred in all ulcerative colitis patients. Ulcerative colitis patients shared more blood-rectal clones than controls.

Sequencing was at survey level. TCRdb keeps only in-frame clones here, not all; method: immunoSEQ multiplex PCR. Of about 64,000 clones listed, about nine tenths are singletons. As for this clone: Its antigen remains unidentified.

This clonotype was sampled from a boy younger than 18 with severe ulcerative colitis. This chain uses TRBV5-1 with TRBJ2-7; possible D gene TRBD1, 6 bases. The sequenced sample was blood. CDR3 in amino acids: CASSFIGTKQSYEQYF. In DNA form, the CDR3 reads TGCGCCAGCAGCTTCATCGGGACAAAGCAATCTTACGAGCAGTACTTC.